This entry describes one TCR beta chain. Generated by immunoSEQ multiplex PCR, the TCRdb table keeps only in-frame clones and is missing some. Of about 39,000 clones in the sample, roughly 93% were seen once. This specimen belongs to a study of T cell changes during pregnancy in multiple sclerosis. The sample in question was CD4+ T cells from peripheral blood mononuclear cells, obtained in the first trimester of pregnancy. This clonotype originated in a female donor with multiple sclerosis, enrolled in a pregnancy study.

CDR3 region: CASPPGTGRFGEQYF. In DNA form, the CDR3 reads TGTGCCAGCCCACCCGGGACAGGGAGATTTGGCGAGCAGTACTTC. This rearrangement joins TRBV28 to TRBJ2-7, with 9 positions matching TRBD1. Losses at the gene ends were 8 bases for V and 6 bases for J; bases not matched to a gene: 14. Germline CDR1 and CDR2: MDHEN and SYDVKM. The length of the CDR3 is 15 residues.